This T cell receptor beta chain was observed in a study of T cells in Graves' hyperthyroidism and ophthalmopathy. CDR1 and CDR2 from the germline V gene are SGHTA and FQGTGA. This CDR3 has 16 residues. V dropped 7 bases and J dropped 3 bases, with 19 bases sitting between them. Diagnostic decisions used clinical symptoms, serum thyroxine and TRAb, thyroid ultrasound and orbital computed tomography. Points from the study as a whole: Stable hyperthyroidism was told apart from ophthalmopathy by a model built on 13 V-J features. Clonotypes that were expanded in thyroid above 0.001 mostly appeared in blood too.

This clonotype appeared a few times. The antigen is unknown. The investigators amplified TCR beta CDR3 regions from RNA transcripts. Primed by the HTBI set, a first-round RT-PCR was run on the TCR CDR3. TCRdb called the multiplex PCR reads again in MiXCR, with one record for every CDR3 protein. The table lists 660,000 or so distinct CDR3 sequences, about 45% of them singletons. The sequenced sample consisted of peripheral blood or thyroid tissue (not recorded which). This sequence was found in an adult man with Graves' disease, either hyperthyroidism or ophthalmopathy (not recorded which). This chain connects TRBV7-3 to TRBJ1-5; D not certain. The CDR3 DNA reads TGTGCCAGCACCTCCAGTGGGCGGTTTACCAATCAGCCCCAGCATTTT. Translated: CASTSSGRFTNQPQHF.